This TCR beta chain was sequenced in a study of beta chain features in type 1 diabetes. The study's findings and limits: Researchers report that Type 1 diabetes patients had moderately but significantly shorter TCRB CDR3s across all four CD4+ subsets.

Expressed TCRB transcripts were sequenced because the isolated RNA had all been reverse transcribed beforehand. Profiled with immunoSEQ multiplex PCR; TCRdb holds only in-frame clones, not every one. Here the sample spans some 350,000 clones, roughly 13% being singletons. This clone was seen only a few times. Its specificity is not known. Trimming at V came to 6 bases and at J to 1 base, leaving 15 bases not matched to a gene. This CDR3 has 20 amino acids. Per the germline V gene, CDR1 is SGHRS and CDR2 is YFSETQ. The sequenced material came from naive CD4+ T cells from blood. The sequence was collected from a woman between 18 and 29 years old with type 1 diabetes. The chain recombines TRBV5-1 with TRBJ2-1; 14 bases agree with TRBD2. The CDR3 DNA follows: TGCGCCAGCACCATGGGACTAGCGGGAGCCCGACCCTATTCCTACAATGAGCAGTTCTTC. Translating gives CASTMGLAGARPYSYNEQFF.